Below, 8 T cell receptor beta chains from the same sample are listed, as sequenced in a study of blood T cell repertoires in COVID-19 (dated by TCRdb to the early 2020s). Receptor libraries were prepared by the immunoSEQ multiplex PCR assay. The clones in this table, taken by TCRdb from immuneACCESS, are in-frame only. Not every clone is retained; where verified, under half of the shortfall comes from an unresolved V gene, and the cause of the rest is unknown. The sample table holds about 94,000 clones, of which about 74% were seen once. The top ten hold less than 60% of the sample. The material sequenced was peripheral blood. Receptors were obtained from a human donor in a cohort sampled during active COVID-19.

The chain's CDR3 is CASSAKSLSAGGPNTQYF. CDR3 in DNA: TGTGCCAGTAGTGCCAAATCCCTCTCTGCGGGAGGGCCCAATACGCAGTATTTT. The rearrangement joins TRBV19 to TRBJ2-3, with TRBD2 matching 9 bases. The V gene end was trimmed by 5 bases and the J gene end by 7 bases; junction bases not matched to a gene: 19. The CDR3 contains 18 residues. Germline loops: CDR1 LNHDA, CDR2 SQIVND (reference sequence).

The chain employs TRBV11-2 and TRBJ2-7; D gene unclear. The CDR3 totals 12 residues. Germline V gives CDR1 SGHAT, CDR2 FQNNGV. The V end was cut by 5 bases, the J end by 4 bases, with 9 bases between. The chain's CDR3 is CASSGQVYEQYF. The CDR3 DNA reads TGTGCCAGCAGCGGTCAGGTTTACGAGCAGTACTTC.

This clone has a count of ten or more. As DNA, the CDR3 is TGTGCCAGCACATCGGGTTTCTCAAGAGGCGAGCAGTACTTC. Translating gives CASTSGFSRGEQYF. This sequence joins TRBV5-4 and TRBJ2-7; no firm D call. CDR1 and CDR2 (germline): SGHNT, YYREEE (reference sequence). V was trimmed by 6 bases and J by 6 bases, leaving 19 bases between them. This CDR3 spans 14 amino acids. The whole variable domain, remainder taken from reference TRBV5-4 and TRBJ2-7, is ETGVTQSPTHLIKTRGQQVTLRCSSQSGHNTVSWYQQALGQGPQFIFQYYREEENGRGNFPPRFSGLQFPNYSSELNVNALELDDSALYLCASTSGFSRGEQYFGPGTRLTVT.

The chain employs TRBV18 and TRBJ2-1; the D gene is possibly TRBD1 (5 bases). Trimming pared 3 bases from V and 0 bases from J, leaving 9 bases between. Germline V gene sequence: CDR1 KGHSH, CDR2 LQKENI. The CDR3 runs to 15 residues. CDR3 nucleotide sequence: TGTGCCAGCTCACCCCTAGGGGCCTCCTACAATGAGCAGTTCTTC. Encoded protein: CASSPLGASYNEQFF.

This chain connects TRBV28 to TRBJ2-1; TRBD2 aligns across 15 bases. Germline V gives CDR1 MDHEN, CDR2 SYDVKM. V shed 6 bases and J 8 bases; nucleotides not matched to a gene: 5. This CDR3 is 15 amino acids long. The CDR3 nucleotides are TGTGCCAGCAGCCAAAGGACTAGCGGGAGGGATGAGCAGTTCTTC. This gives the protein CASSQRTSGRDEQFF.

The rearrangement uses TRBV18 and TRBJ2-7; possibly TRBD2 for D (6 bases). The CDR3 covers 15 residues. The ends were cut back, 0 bases at V and 0 bases at J, with 9 bases in the middle. Germline V gene data show CDR1 as KGHSH and CDR2 as LQKENI. CDR3 sequence (DNA): TGTGCCAGCTCACCACCGGCGGGGATCTCCTACGAGCAGTACTTC. Translation gives CASSPPAGISYEQYF.

The DNA for the CDR3 is TGTGCCAGCAGCCAAAGGAAGGTTAGCGGGAGTAAAGAGACCCAGTACTTC. This gives the protein CASSQRKVSGSKETQYF. This chain uses TRBV3-1 (or the pseudogene TRBV3-2) with TRBJ2-5; 9 bases map to TRBD2. V lost 2 bases to trimming and J lost 3 bases; unmatched junction nucleotides: 10. In germline, CDR1 is LGHDT, CDR2 YNNKEL (reference sequence). This CDR3 is 17 amino acids long.

Only one count was recorded for this clone. This chain uses TRBV25-1 with TRBJ2-7; 14 bases map to TRBD2. Looked up from germline, CDR1 is MGHDK and CDR2 is SYGVNS. This CDR3 contains 14 residues. Unmatched junction bases numbered 3, after V lost 8 bases and J lost 3 bases. The CDR3 nucleotides read TGTGCCAGCCGCGGGACTAGCGGGAGCTACGAGCAGTACTTC. This encodes CASRGTSGSYEQYF.